This is a list of T cell receptor beta chains from one sample in a study of blood T cell repertoires in COVID-19. Libraries were prepared by immunoSEQ multiplex PCR; TCRdb keeps only in-frame clonotypes and omits some of them. The sample contains around 140,000 clones, around nine tenths of which appear only once. Sequencing input: peripheral blood. The receptors here all came from a woman aged 45-65 years with acute or convalescent COVID-19. CDR3s include the opening cysteine and the closing phenylalanine or tryptophan. A D gene is named only where the DNA matches it firmly. Not every row has a clone size; where given, it reads once, few, many or a size class.

cdr3_aa cdr3_nt v_call clone_size d_call cdr3_length j_call
CASSISTGATYEQYF TGTGCCAGTAGTATCTCGACAGGGGCCACCTACGAGCAGTACTTC TRBV19 few TRBD1 15 TRBJ2-7
CASSIRTGGNTEAFF TGTGCCAGCAGCATTCGGACAGGCGGAAACACTGAAGCTTTCTTT TRBV21-1 - - 15 TRBJ1-1
CASSSSTGELFF TGTGCCAGCTCATCCTCCACCGGGGAGCTGTTTTTT TRBV18 - - 12 TRBJ2-2
CASSRDLNTEAFF TGTGCCAGCAGCCGGGACTTGAACACTGAAGCTTTCTTT TRBV7-9 - - 13 TRBJ1-1
CASNRRGTGSGELFF TGTGCCAGCAACCGCCGCGGGACGGGCTCCGGGGAGCTGTTTTTT TRBV6-5 - - 15 TRBJ2-2
CSVEWAGQGTYEQYF TGCAGCGTTGAATGGGCGGGACAGGGAACCTACGAGCAGTACTTC TRBV29-1 - TRBD1 15 TRBJ2-7
CASSLGQGRNQPQHF TGTGCCAGCAGCCTCGGACAGGGCAGAAATCAGCCCCAGCATTTT TRBV11-1 - TRBD1 15 TRBJ1-5
CASIRDSSSGNTIYF TGTGCCAGCATCCGGGACTCGAGCTCTGGAAACACCATATATTTT TRBV6-6 - - 15 TRBJ1-3
CASSNLGRWVPLTSHTIYF TGTGCCAGTAGTAACCTCGGGAGGTGGGTCCCGTTGACATCGCACACCATATATTTT TRBV19 - - 19 TRBJ1-3
CASSHQGRNTIYF TGTGCCAGCAGCCACCAGGGGAGAAACACCATATATTTT TRBV3-1/TRBV3-2 - - 13 TRBJ1-3
CASSPRTGNTYGYTF TGTGCCAGCAGCCCGAGGACAGGGAATACCTATGGCTACACCTTC TRBV5-4 - TRBD1 15 TRBJ1-2
CASTGTGFYEQYF TGTGCCAGCACGGGGACAGGGTTCTACGAGCAGTACTTC TRBV2 - TRBD1 13 TRBJ2-7
CASRLDRAGYTF TGTGCCAGCAGGCTGGACAGGGCGGGCTACACCTTC TRBV2 - TRBD1 12 TRBJ1-2
CASTPADRENTEAFF TGTGCCAGCACCCCAGCGGACAGAGAGAACACTGAAGCTTTCTTT TRBV28 - - 15 TRBJ1-1
CASSHHSYNEQFF TGTGCCAGCAGCCATCACAGCTACAATGAGCAGTTCTTC TRBV3-1/TRBV3-2 - - 13 TRBJ2-1
CASSVGATSGGRDTQYF TGTGCCAGCAGCGTTGGGGCGACTAGCGGGGGGAGAGATACGCAGTATTTT TRBV5-8 once TRBD2 17 TRBJ2-3
CASSQDRDRGLTYNEQFF TGTGCCAGCAGCCAAGATCGGGACAGGGGGCTTACCTACAATGAGCAGTTCTTC TRBV4-2 - TRBD1 18 TRBJ2-1
CASTRLAGVSNEQFF TGTGCCAGCACTAGACTAGCGGGGGTCTCCAATGAGCAGTTCTTC TRBV2 - TRBD2 15 TRBJ2-1
CASSLEDLTYEQYF TGTGCCAGCAGCTTAGAGGACTTAACCTACGAGCAGTACTTC TRBV7-9 - - 14 TRBJ2-7
CSASSTSGTTDTQYF TGCAGTGCTAGTTCGACTAGCGGGACAACAGATACGCAGTATTTT TRBV20-1 once TRBD2 15 TRBJ2-3
CASSLRETQYF TGTGCCAGCAGCCTCCGGGAGACCCAGTACTTC TRBV5-4 - - 11 TRBJ2-5
CASSQDLVSGQPQHF TGTGCCAGCAGCCAAGATTTGGTGTCAGGACAGCCCCAGCATTTT TRBV3-1/TRBV3-2 - - 15 TRBJ1-5
CASSLGLAGELGEQYF TGCGCCAGCAGCTTAGGACTAGCGGGAGAGTTGGGCGAGCAGTACTTC TRBV5-1 few TRBD2 16 TRBJ2-7
CAISESRGGVSDEQFF TGTGCCATCAGTGAGTCGAGAGGGGGTGTCAGCGATGAGCAGTTCTTC TRBV10-3 - - 16 TRBJ2-1
CASSPSGLAGNTGELFF TGTGCCAGCAGCCCGTCCGGACTAGCGGGAAACACCGGGGAGCTGTTTTTT TRBV5-4 - TRBD2 17 TRBJ2-2
CASSDRGAYPGNTIYF TGTGCCAGCAGTGACCGGGGAGCTTACCCTGGAAACACCATATATTTT TRBV2 once - 16 TRBJ1-3